A single sample is the source of the 23 T cell receptor beta chains below, sequenced in a study of radiation and T cells in renal cell carcinoma. The sample's time point: baseline pretreatment blood. The treatment was: 15 Gy SBRT to primary tumor, nephrectomy 4 weeks later. This table comes from immunoSEQ multiplex PCR, and its TCRdb copy is limited to in-frame clones, with some not included. Of 94,000 or so clones listed, 70% to 85% are singletons. The specimen comprised blood, sampled from a patient whose treatment included radiotherapy and nephrectomy. Receptors were obtained from a man between 60 and 70 years old with renal cell carcinoma.

V is TRBV7-2 and J is TRBJ1-1; the D gene is possibly TRBD1 (6 bases). CDR1 and CDR2 (germline): SGHTA, FQGNSA. The CDR3 sequence is 12 residues long. Trimming took 5 bases from V and 11 from J, leaving 15 bases between them. The CDR3 bases are TGTGCCAGCAGCACACAGGGTTTTCGGGCTTTCTTT. It codes for CASSTQGFRAFF. The complete variable domain, with remaining parts taken from reference TRBV7-2 and TRBJ1-1, reads GAGVSQSPSNKVTEKGKDVELRCDPISGHTALYWYRQSLGQGLEFLIYFQGNSAPDKSGLPSDRFSAERTGGSVSTLTIQRTQQEDSAVYLCASSTQGFRAFFGQGTRLTVV.

This chain links TRBV6-1 with TRBJ2-1; 11 bases are a match to TRBD2. The germline V gene has CDR1 MNHNS and CDR2 SASEGT. Trimming at V came to 7 bases and at J to 4 bases, leaving 6 bases not matched to a gene. CDR3 length: 15 residues. The CDR3 DNA reads TGTGCCAGCATGTTGACTAGCGGGATATACAATGAGCAGTTCTTC. Its protein product is CASMLTSGIYNEQFF.

This chain joins TRBV11-1 and TRBJ1-4; 9 bases match TRBD1. The CDR3 extends over 16 amino acids. CDR1 and CDR2 (germline): SGHAT, FQDESV (reference sequence). Germline trimming cut 3 bases from V and 1 base from J; bases unmatched to any gene: 3. In nucleotides, the CDR3 is TGTGCCAGCAGCTTCGGGACAGGGCTAACTAATGAAAAACTGTTTTTT. Residues: CASSFGTGLTNEKLFF.

J is TRBJ2-7 and V is TRBV5-1; 9 bases agree with TRBD2. Trimming at V came to 4 bases and at J to 4 bases, leaving 9 bases not matched to a gene. Per germline, CDR1 SGHRS and CDR2 YFSETQ. The length of the CDR3 is 15 residues. Here the CDR3 DNA reads TGCGCCAGCAGCATGCTAGCGGGACCCTTATACGAGCAGTACTTC. Protein product: CASSMLAGPLYEQYF.

This chain uses TRBV11-2 with TRBJ2-7; tentative D call: TRBD2 (5 bases). The CDR3 spans 16 residues. The V gene lost 0 bases and the J gene lost 8 bases, with 20 bases spanning the gap. Per germline, CDR1 SGHAT and CDR2 FQNNGV. The CDR3 DNA follows: TGTGCCAGCAGCTTAGATGGAGGCAGATTGGTACGACAGCAGTACTTC. Translation gives CASSLDGGRLVRQQYF.

Comment on this clone: An end of the junction does not agree with germline; a read error may underlie this. The chain has TRBV6-6 and TRBJ1-5; D is unresolved. Germline V lookup: CDR1 MNHNY, CDR2 SVGAGI (reference sequence). The CDR3 has 13 amino acids. CDR3 sequence (DNA): TGTGCCATCAGTGACCAGGATAATCAGCCCCAGCATTTT. Its protein is CAISDQDNQPQHF.

This clone was counted once. V gene TRBV2 combines with J gene TRBJ1-3; TRBD1 aligns across 7 bases. Germline CDR1 is SNHLY and CDR2 is FYNNEI. This CDR3 has 15 residues. J was trimmed by 0 bases and V by 9 bases; bases with no gene match: 8. The DNA for the CDR3 is TGTGCCAGATCGACAGGGCCCTCCTCTGGAAACACCATATATTTT. Translating gives CARSTGPSSGNTIYF.

The genes are TRBV27 and TRBJ2-1; D call uncertain. This CDR3 is 14 amino acids long. Deletions cut 3 bases from V and 8 bases from J, with 14 bases between. Germline CDR1 is MNHEY and CDR2 is SMNVEV (reference sequence). CDR3 in DNA: TGTGCCAGCAGTTTTAGGGTTCGAGTCCATGAGCAGTTCTTC. Translation: CASSFRVRVHEQFF.

This chain's CDR3 is CASSPPQGQGFYGYTF. CDR3 DNA sequence: TGTGCCAGCTCACCACCGCAAGGACAGGGGTTCTATGGCTACACCTTC. The chain links TRBV18 to TRBJ1-2; 9 positions match TRBD1. V lost 0 bases to trimming and J lost 4 bases; unmatched junction nucleotides: 6. From germline, CDR1 is KGHSH and CDR2 LQKENI. The CDR3 totals 16 residues.

A word on this clone: Different DNA sequences within this sample yield the same CDR3. The chain couples TRBV19 to TRBJ2-5; D is possibly TRBD2 (6 bases). V gave up 6 bases and J gave up 2 bases, with 10 bases separating them. From germline, CDR1 is LNHDA and CDR2 SQIVND (reference sequence). The CDR3 is 13 amino acids. The CDR3 coding sequence is TGTGCCAGTAGCGCTAGCGTACAAGAGACCCAGTACTTC. Protein product: CASSASVQETQYF. Full variable domain (remainder filled in from reference TRBV19 and TRBJ2-5): DGGITQSPKYLFRKEGQNVTLSCEQNLNHDAMYWYRQDPGQGLRLIYYSQIVNDFQKGDIAEGYSVSREKKESFPLTVTSAQKNPTAFYLCASSASVQETQYFGPGTRLLVL.

V usage is TRBV6-6 and J usage is TRBJ1-5; D ambiguous. The CDR3 loop spans 14 amino acids. Germline V gene lookup returns CDR1 MNHNY and CDR2 SVGAGI (reference sequence). Trimming cost V 5 bases and J 1 base, with 9 bases left between them. CDR3 residues: CASSTPGSNQPQHF. The CDR3 DNA reads TGTGCCAGCAGTACACCGGGGAGCAATCAGCCCCAGCATTTT.

The chain employs TRBV27 and TRBJ2-7; D may be TRBD1 or TRBD2 (5 bases each). The CDR3 runs to 15 residues. Trimming took off 5 bases at V and 0 bases at J, with 14 bases between the two ends. Germline assignment: CDR1 MNHEY and CDR2 SMNVEV (reference sequence). The CDR3 protein is CASSITRGSSYEQYF. The DNA for the CDR3 is TGTGCCAGCAGTATTACTAGGGGTTCCTCCTACGAGCAGTACTTC.

This clone was found once. The V call is TRBV16, the J call TRBJ1-2, with D possibly TRBD1 on 5 matching bases. V was clipped by 0 bases and J by 3 bases, with 14 bases between them. This CDR3 is built from 16 residues. Germline values: CDR1 KGHSY, CDR2 FQNENV. For the CDR3, the DNA is TGTGCCAGCAGCCAATCGGCGGGCAGAGGGGACTATGGCTACACCTTC. Translating gives CASSQSAGRGDYGYTF.

This clone was found once. The V call is TRBV11-1, the J call TRBJ2-7; TRBD2 matches at 7 bases. Losses at the gene ends were 5 bases for V and 2 bases for J; bases not matched to a gene: 9. The germline V gene encodes CDR1 SGHAT and CDR2 FQDESV (reference sequence). This CDR3 comprises 15 residues. CDR3 in amino acids: CASSTGLEIPYEQYF. The CDR3 bases are TGTGCCAGCAGCACAGGACTAGAAATCCCCTACGAGCAGTACTTC. Full variable domain (outside the CDR3, taken from reference TRBV11-1 and TRBJ2-7): EAEVAQSPRYKITEKSQAVAFWCDPISGHATLYWYRQILGQGPELLVQFQDESVVDDSQLPKDRFSAERLKGVDSTLKIQPAELGDSAMYLCASSTGLEIPYEQYFGPGTRLTVT.

The J gene is TRBJ1-1, the V gene TRBV7-9, with 10 bases lining up with TRBD1. Germline V gene sequence: CDR1 SEHNR, CDR2 FQNEAQ (reference sequence). V lost 5 bases and J lost 2; bases outside the gene matches: 8. The CDR3 is 16 amino acids. CDR3 DNA sequence: TGTGCCAGCAGCACCCGACAGGGGGCGATTAACACTGAAGCTTTCTTT. It yields the protein CASSTRQGAINTEAFF.

The chain joins TRBV18 to TRBJ2-2; D might be TRBD2 (5 bases). Trimming removed 1 base from V and 3 bases from J, with 9 bases in between. Germline CDR1 is KGHSH and CDR2 is LQKENI. This CDR3 contains 15 residues. The CDR3 region has the DNA TGTGCCAGCTCACCACGAACGAGGGACACCGGGGAGCTGTTTTTT. It yields the protein CASSPRTRDTGELFF.

The rearrangement joins TRBV30 to TRBJ2-5; D is unresolved. Germline V CDR1 and CDR2: GTSNPN, SVGIG (reference sequence). The CDR3 is made up of 13 amino acids. Trimming removed 0 bases from V and 5 bases from J, with 10 bases in between. CDR3 amino acids: CAWSVLIGETQYF. CDR3 nucleotides: TGTGCCTGGAGTGTACTAATCGGCGAGACCCAGTACTTC.

The chain has TRBV6-1 and TRBJ1-2; D may be TRBD1 (6 bases). The CDR3 covers 14 residues. Germline V gene sequence: CDR1 MNHNS, CDR2 SASEGT. Trimming pared 4 bases from V and 7 bases from J, leaving 16 bases between. CDR3 protein: CASSVKGGGSGYTF. In nucleotides, the CDR3 is TGTGCCAGCAGTGTGAAGGGAGGGGGTAGTGGCTACACCTTC.

The chain joins TRBV10-2 to TRBJ2-5; 8 nucleotides match TRBD2. With V trimmed by 5 bases and J by 7 bases, 12 bases remained unmatched. Per germline, CDR1 WSHSY and CDR2 SAAADI. This CDR3 has 15 residues. CDR3 coding DNA: TGCGCCAGCAGTCCGGATCCAGCGGGAGACGGGACCCAGTACTTC. The encoded protein is CASSPDPAGDGTQYF.

The V and J genes are TRBV27 and TRBJ2-7, with 10 nucleotides matching TRBD2. Losses at the gene ends were 7 bases for V and 0 bases for J; bases not matched to a gene: 3. CDR3 length: 14 amino acids. Germline lookup yields CDR1 MNHEY and CDR2 SMNVEV (reference sequence). The CDR3 nucleotides read TGTGCCAGCAATATAGCGGGGGGCTCCTACGAGCAGTACTTC. Protein product: CASNIAGGSYEQYF.

The J gene is TRBJ2-7, the V gene TRBV5-1; D may be TRBD2 (6 bases). This CDR3 contains 14 residues. Per the germline V gene, CDR1 is SGHRS and CDR2 is YFSETQ. With 0 bases removed from V and 2 bases from J, the gap between germline ends came to 9 bases. The CDR3, as DNA: TGCGCCAGCAGCTTGGTGGGGGGACCCTACGAGCAGTACTTC. Translation: CASSLVGGPYEQYF.

This clone was counted a single time. The chain couples TRBV6-1 to TRBJ2-6; unclear D gene. Trimming removed 10 bases from V and 0 bases from J, with 10 bases in between. Per the germline V gene, CDR1 is MNHNS and CDR2 is SASEGT. This CDR3 is 14 amino acids long. CDR3 sequence: CATSTVSGANVLTF. CDR3 bases: TGTGCCACCTCGACCGTCTCTGGGGCCAACGTCCTGACTTTC.

The V and J genes are TRBV11-2 and TRBJ2-1; D possibly matches TRBD1 or TRBD2 (5 bases each). V lost 1 base to trimming and J lost 10 bases, with 14 bases between them. CDR3 length: 14 residues. The V gene's germline CDR1 is SGHAT and CDR2 FQNNGV. The CDR3, as DNA: TGTGCCAGCAGCTTAGTCAGAAGAGGGGAAGAGCAGTTCTTC. As protein: CASSLVRRGEEQFF. Variable domain in full (rest from reference TRBV11-2 and TRBJ2-1): EAGVAQSPRYKIIEKRQSVAFWCNPISGHATLYWYQQILGQGPKLLIQFQNNGVVDDSQLPKDRFSAERLKGVDSTLKIQPAKLEDSAVYLCASSLVRRGEEQFFGPGTRLTVL.